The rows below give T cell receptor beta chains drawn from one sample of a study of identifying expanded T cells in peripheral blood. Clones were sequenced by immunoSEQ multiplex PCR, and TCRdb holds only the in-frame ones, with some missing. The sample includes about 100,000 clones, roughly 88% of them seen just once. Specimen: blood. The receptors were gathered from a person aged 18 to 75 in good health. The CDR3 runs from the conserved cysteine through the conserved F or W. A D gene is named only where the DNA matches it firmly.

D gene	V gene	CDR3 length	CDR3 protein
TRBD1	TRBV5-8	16	CASSRSSGQGTETQYF
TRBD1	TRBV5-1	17	CASSKEGAGYENTEAFF
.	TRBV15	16	CATSREEGSSYNEQFF
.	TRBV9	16	CASSPRGGSSYNEQFF
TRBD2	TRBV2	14	CASKAGSSYNEQFF
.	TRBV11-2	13	CASSLDGGNTIYF
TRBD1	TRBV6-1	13	CASNRQGFEKLFF
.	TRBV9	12	CASSVSGGVQYF
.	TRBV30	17	CAWSPTLRTSYNSPLHF
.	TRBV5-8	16	CASSRPRRDGAYEQYF
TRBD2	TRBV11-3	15	CASSPGLAGYNEQFF
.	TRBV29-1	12	CSVKRQINEQYF
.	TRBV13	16	CASSSLRGASTDTQYF
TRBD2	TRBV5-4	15	CASSSGRGISYEQYF
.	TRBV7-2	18	CASSLVLWAARSGNTIYF
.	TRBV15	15	CATSRTSAQYYGYTF